Below are 30 T cell receptor beta chains sequenced from a single sample in a study of OX40 agonist ivuxolimab in advanced cancers. Assay: immunoSEQ multiplex PCR; the TCRdb copy retains only in-frame clones and omits some. The sample holds about 62,000 clones, around 85% seen once. This specimen consisted of CD4+ or CD8+ T cells sorted from blood, obtained in a trial of the OX40 agonist ivuxolimab. These receptors came from an adult with an advanced solid tumor such as melanoma, head and neck, liver or kidney cancer.

The J gene is TRBJ2-6, the V gene TRBV14; 14 positions agree with TRBD2. With V trimmed by 4 bases and J by 2 bases, 4 bases remained unmatched. The germline gives CDR1 SGHDN, CDR2 FVKESK. The CDR3 is 18 residues long. The CDR3 DNA reads as TGTGCCAGCAGCCGAGGGACTAGCGGGGGCCCTGGGGCCAACGTCCTGACTTTC. This translates into CASSRGTSGGPGANVLTF.

This clone came up once. The genes are TRBV9 and TRBJ1-4; 10 bases agree with TRBD1. J lost 8 bases, V lost 4 bases, and 8 bases had no gene match. There are 15 residues in the CDR3. Looked up from germline, CDR1 is SGDLS and CDR2 is YYNGEE. CDR3 sequence: CASSSGTGVGEKLFF. CDR3 nucleotide sequence: TGTGCCAGCAGCTCGGGGACAGGGGTTGGCGAAAAACTGTTTTTT.

The chain combines TRBV7-9 with TRBJ2-7; TRBD1 agrees at 9 bases. Trimming took 1 base from V and 1 from J; bases not matched to a gene: 5. The CDR3 covers 16 residues. Germline V gene sequence: CDR1 SEHNR, CDR2 FQNEAQ (reference sequence). The CDR3 nucleotides read TGTGCCAGCAGCTTAGTTGGAGGGACAGGGTCCTACGAGCAGTACTTC. Its translation is CASSLVGGTGSYEQYF.

This chain connects TRBV19 to TRBJ2-1, with D possibly matching TRBD1 (5 bases). The germline V gene has CDR1 LNHDA and CDR2 SQIVND (reference sequence). The V end lost 3 bases, the J end lost 8 bases, and 14 bases lay between the germline ends. CDR3 length: 14 amino acids. As DNA, the CDR3 is TGTGCCAGTAGTATCAGGCAGGGTGGAGATGAGCAGTTCTTC. Its translation is CASSIRQGGDEQFF.

CDR3 amino acids: CASSSGTAEKLFF. CDR3 nucleotides: TGTGCCAGTAGTTCGGGGACCGCTGAAAAACTGTTTTTT. V usage is TRBV19 and J usage is TRBJ1-4; the D gene is possibly TRBD1 (5 bases). This CDR3 comprises 13 residues. CDR1 and CDR2 (germline): LNHDA, SQIVND (reference sequence). V was clipped by 5 bases and J by 7 bases, with 11 bases between them.

V is TRBV18 and J is TRBJ1-5, with D perhaps TRBD1 (6 bases). The CDR3 has 16 amino acids. Germline assignment: CDR1 KGHSH and CDR2 LQKENI. Trimming took 2 bases from V and 6 from J, leaving 17 bases between them. The CDR3 nucleotides read TGTGCCAGCTCACCAAAGGGGCAACAGGGTCGTCAGCCCCAGCATTTT. Translation gives CASSPKGQQGRQPQHF.

The chain carries TRBV28 and TRBJ2-7; D is perhaps TRBD1 (7 bases). This CDR3 has 13 residues. The germline gives CDR1 MDHEN, CDR2 SYDVKM. Between the trimmed V and J ends, which lost 6 bases and 4 bases, there was a span of 13 bases. In DNA, the CDR3 is TGTGCCAGCAGGGAGGGGGCTTCATACGAGCAGTACTTC. Amino acids: CASREGASYEQYF.

The chain recombines TRBV10-3 with TRBJ2-3; TRBD2 might be the D (5 bases). In germline, CDR1 is ENHRY, CDR2 SYGVKD. V gave up 10 bases and J gave up 6 bases, with 20 bases separating them. The CDR3 is made up of 14 amino acids. The CDR3 here is CATSSGWEYDTQYF. The CDR3 bases are TGTGCCACCTCTTCGGGCTGGGAGTATGATACGCAGTATTTT.

The chain has TRBV2 and TRBJ2-5; tentatively, D is TRBD1 or TRBD2 (9 bases each). Germline CDR1 reads SNHLY; CDR2 reads FYNNEI. V was shortened by 4 bases and J by 5 bases, with 32 bases between the two germline ends. This CDR3 has 20 residues. CDR3 sequence (DNA): TGTGCCAGCAGTGGCCCCGGGACAGGGATAGCGGGGGCTAGCCGGGAGACCCAGTACTTC. Amino acid sequence: CASSGPGTGIAGASRETQYF.

The gene calls are TRBV28 and TRBJ2-6; D gene uncertain. The germline gives CDR1 MDHEN, CDR2 SYDVKM. Trimming stripped 6 bases from V and 0 bases from J, with 6 bases between. The CDR3 runs 14 residues. The CDR3 sequence: CASRLSSGANVLTF. The DNA of the CDR3 is TGTGCCAGCAGATTGAGCTCTGGGGCCAACGTCCTGACTTTC.

The gene calls are TRBV18 and TRBJ2-2; 12 positions agree with TRBD2. From germline, CDR1 is KGHSH and CDR2 LQKENI. This CDR3 has 17 amino acids. J was trimmed by 5 bases and V by 5 bases; bases with no gene match: 9. DNA for the CDR3: TGTGCCAGCTCAACCACACTAGCGGGGGGCTCAACCGGGGAGCTGTTTTTT. Translating it yields CASSTTLAGGSTGELFF.

J is TRBJ2-7 and V is TRBV7-9; the match to TRBD2 covers 9 bases. V was pared by 5 bases and J by 1 base, with 3 bases of the junction left unmatched. Germline CDR1 SEHNR, CDR2 FQNEAQ (reference sequence). The CDR3 loop spans 14 amino acids. The CDR3 DNA is TGTGCCAGCAGCCTCCTAGCGGGGTCCTACGAGCAGTACTTC. This encodes CASSLLAGSYEQYF.

The chain carries TRBV6-5 and TRBJ2-1; 9 positions match TRBD2. V shed 4 bases and J 5 bases; nucleotides not matched to a gene: 9. The CDR3 totals 16 residues. Germline CDR1 reads MNHEY; CDR2 reads SVGAGI. The CDR3 reads CASSSVDSGRNNEQFF. In nucleotides, the CDR3 is TGTGCCAGCAGTTCCGTAGATAGCGGGAGAAACAATGAGCAGTTCTTC.

The chain uses TRBV4-1 and TRBJ1-2; tentative D call: TRBD1 (6 bases). V gave up 0 bases and J gave up 6 bases, with 14 bases separating them. Per the germline V gene, CDR1 is MGHRA and CDR2 is YSYEKL. The CDR3 loop spans 15 amino acids. CDR3 sequence reads: CASSQDGQGIHGYTF. The CDR3 nucleotides are TGCGCCAGCAGCCAAGACGGTCAGGGGATCCATGGCTACACCTTC.

The chain combines TRBV5-4 with TRBJ2-2, with 9 nucleotides matching TRBD1. CDR1 SGHNT and CDR2 YYREEE come from the germline V gene (reference sequence). This CDR3 spans 18 amino acids. V lost 4 bases to trimming and J lost 0 bases; unmatched junction nucleotides: 10. The CDR3 loop is CASSLPGTGTTNTGELFF. The CDR3 bases are TGTGCCAGCAGCCTCCCCGGGACAGGGACAACGAACACCGGGGAGCTGTTTTTT.

This sequence joins TRBV5-5 and TRBJ2-2; 9 bases are shared with TRBD1. Germline lookup yields CDR1 SGHKS and CDR2 YYEKEE (reference sequence). The trim removed 0 bases at V and 9 bases at J, leaving 9 bases unmatched. The CDR3 spans 16 residues. CDR3 region: CASSLGQGGSRRELFF. The CDR3 DNA reads as TGTGCCAGCAGCTTGGGACAGGGGGGTTCTAGGCGGGAGCTGTTTTTT.

The genes are TRBV7-9 and TRBJ1-2; D remains ambiguous. The CDR3 covers 11 residues. V was shortened by 4 bases and J by 4 bases, with 4 bases between the two germline ends. Per the germline V gene, CDR1 is SEHNR and CDR2 is FQNEAQ (reference sequence). The CDR3 DNA is TGTGCCAGCAGCTGGGTCTATGGCTACACCTTC. Translating it yields CASSWVYGYTF.

The count of this clone is one. V and J are TRBV6-5 and TRBJ2-1, with TRBD2 identical over 11 bases. Germline CDR1 MNHEY, CDR2 SVGAGI. Germline trimming cut 6 bases from V and 9 bases from J; bases unmatched to any gene: 4. The CDR3 runs to 13 residues. Here the CDR3 reads CASSLLAGVEQFF. CDR3 nucleotide sequence: TGTGCCAGCAGCTTACTAGCGGGGGTTGAGCAGTTCTTC.

This chain's CDR3 is CASSRVAGGPQHF. Written as DNA, the CDR3 is TGCGCCAGCAGCCGAGTCGCCGGGGGGCCCCAGCATTTT. The chain joins TRBV4-1 to TRBJ1-5; D may be TRBD1 (5 bases). Germline V CDR1 and CDR2: MGHRA, YSYEKL. The CDR3 length is 13 residues. Trimming cost V 4 bases and J 9 bases, with 13 bases left between them.

DNA for the CDR3: TGTGCCAGCAGTTCTGGGACCGCGAACACTGAAGCTTTCTTT. Protein sequence: CASSSGTANTEAFF. This chain joins TRBV6-5 and TRBJ1-1; possibly TRBD1 for D (5 bases). Germline assignment: CDR1 MNHEY and CDR2 SVGAGI. Trimming took off 4 bases at V and 1 base at J, with 10 bases between the two ends. This CDR3 region has 14 residues.

The chain employs TRBV11-2 and TRBJ2-7, with TRBD1 identical over 9 bases. V was clipped by 5 bases and J by 7 bases; unmatched bases: 12. The CDR3 is 15 amino acids. CDR1 is SGHAT, CDR2 FQNNGV, per germline. Written as DNA, the CDR3 is TGTGCCAGCAGCAAACTCCCGGGACAGGGTCGGGAGCAGTACTTC. The encoded protein is CASSKLPGQGREQYF.

The rearrangement uses TRBV18 and TRBJ2-5; 8 bases map to TRBD1. CDR3 length: 16 amino acids. Losses at the gene ends were 2 bases for V and 5 bases for J; bases not matched to a gene: 10. Germline CDR1 KGHSH, CDR2 LQKENI. The CDR3 sequence is CASSPTADRVGETQYF. CDR3 nucleotides: TGTGCCAGCTCACCAACCGCGGACAGGGTGGGGGAGACCCAGTACTTC.

This clone appeared a single time. V usage is TRBV19 and J usage is TRBJ2-2; D is uncertain. CDR1 is LNHDA and CDR2 is SQIVND in the germline V gene (reference sequence). This CDR3 has 14 amino acids. The germline V and J ends were trimmed by 1 base and 1 base, with 4 bases remaining between them. The CDR3 nucleotides are TGTGCCAGTAGTATAGCCAGGAACACCGGGGAGCTGTTTTTT. It encodes CASSIARNTGELFF.

The J gene is TRBJ2-5, the V gene TRBV11-2, with D perhaps matching TRBD2 (6 bases). The V end was cut by 4 bases, the J end by 1 base, with 7 bases between. This CDR3 is 13 amino acids long. From germline, CDR1 is SGHAT and CDR2 FQNNGV. CDR3 bases: TGTGCCAGCAGCTGGGGACTCCAAGAGACCCAGTACTTC. It translates to CASSWGLQETQYF.

The chain is built from TRBV14 and TRBJ2-1, with D perhaps TRBD1 (5 bases). The germline V gene has CDR1 SGHDN and CDR2 FVKESK. CDR3 length: 16 amino acids. Trimming shortened V by 5 bases and J by 0 bases, and 14 bases separated the two germline ends. This CDR3 is CASSKGALHSYNEQFF. The CDR3 DNA sequence: TGTGCCAGCAGCAAAGGGGCACTCCACTCCTACAATGAGCAGTTCTTC.

The V and J genes are TRBV27 and TRBJ1-1, with D unclear. CDR1 is MNHEY, CDR2 SMNVEV, per germline (reference sequence). Trimming stripped 3 bases from V and 4 bases from J, with 9 bases between. The CDR3 runs to 13 residues. This CDR3 is CASSFRVTTEAFF. The CDR3 DNA sequence: TGTGCCAGCAGTTTTAGGGTAACCACTGAAGCTTTCTTT.

This clone was recorded once. This chain links TRBV19 with TRBJ2-7; TRBD2 matches 10 bases. V dropped 2 bases and J dropped 3; count of bases not matched to a gene: 4. The CDR3 has 15 amino acids. Germline V gene data show CDR1 as LNHDA and CDR2 as SQIVND (reference sequence). CDR3: CASSITRTSGYEQYF. The DNA for the CDR3 is TGTGCCAGTAGTATAACCCGGACTAGCGGCTACGAGCAGTACTTC.

The CDR3 sequence: CASSISAGGHNEQFF. CDR3 DNA: TGTGCCAGTAGTATTTCCGCGGGGGGACACAATGAGCAGTTCTTC. This chain links TRBV19 with TRBJ2-1, with 8 bases matching TRBD2. The CDR3 covers 15 residues. Germline V gene lookup returns CDR1 LNHDA and CDR2 SQIVND (reference sequence). J gave up 5 bases and V 3 bases, and 6 bases lay outside the gene matches. The entire variable domain, with the rest obtained from reference TRBV19 and TRBJ2-1, is as follows: DGGITQSPKYLFRKEGQNVTLSCEQNLNHDAMYWYRQDPGQGLRLIYYSQIVNDFQKGDIAEGYSVSREKKESFPLTVTSAQKNPTAFYLCASSISAGGHNEQFFGPGTRLTVL.

The chain recombines TRBV7-6 with TRBJ2-7; D might be TRBD2 (5 bases). V dropped 4 bases and J dropped 2 bases, with 12 bases sitting between them. The CDR3 covers 14 residues. Germline loops: CDR1 SGHVS, CDR2 FNYEAQ. The CDR3 bases are TGTGCCAGCAGCTCCGGGGTCGTTCCCTACGAGCAGTACTTC. It yields the protein CASSSGVVPYEQYF.

This clone was picked up a small number of times. The chain links TRBV10-2 to TRBJ2-7; TRBD2 matches 10 bases. Germline loops: CDR1 WSHSY, CDR2 SAAADI. The J segment lost 6 bases and the V segment lost 7 bases, leaving 6 bases of the junction unmatched. The CDR3 sequence is 13 residues long. CDR3 coding DNA: TGCGCCAGCACTAGCGGGAGTCGGTTCGAGCAGTACTTC. This sequence encodes CASTSGSRFEQYF.